What follows is one T cell receptor (beta chain) and its context. Its antigen is not known. These data come from a study of T cell repertoires in cytomegalovirus infection. Study-wide context: The authors relied on CMV epitopes, both recently identified HLA-C-restricted and well-studied HLA-B-restricted. TCR beta signatures that were public indicated CMV infection and matching HLA type. The study's findings and limits: The cumulative frequency of public TCR beta families identified carriers of CMV plus the relevant HLA. HLA-C-restricted CMV-specific TCR beta clonotypes prevailed in the ex vivo response.

Germline loops: CDR1 SGHTA, CDR2 FQGNSA. Deletions cut 1 base from V and 4 bases from J, with 8 bases between. The CDR3 has 13 amino acids. Using its own MiXCR run on the reads, TCRdb lists one record per CDR3 protein. Found here are some 700,000 distinct CDR3 sequences, around a third of them singletons; the top ten hold approximately 18%. This sequence originates from a human donor in good health (CMV status not recorded). Some clones in this sample may be carry-over from other donors' samples. The specimen comprised cultured PBMCs, sampled from culture after CMV antigen stimulation. This chain joins TRBV7-2 and TRBJ2-7; D is unclear. Written as DNA, the CDR3 is TGTGCCAGCAGCTTAGGGGCACGGTACGAGCAGTACTTC. Protein product: CASSLGARYEQYF. The entire variable domain, with the rest obtained from reference TRBV7-2 and TRBJ2-7, is as follows: GAGVSQSPSNKVTEKGKDVELRCDPISGHTALYWYRQSLGQGLEFLIYFQGNSAPDKSGLPSDRFSAERTGGSVSTLTIQRTQQEDSAVYLCASSLGARYEQYFGPGTRLTVT.